This T cell receptor beta chain comes out of a study of shared clonotypes between healthy human individuals. In the case of this clone: Antigen: not known.

Study results and caveats: Memory subsets generally showed smaller estimated richness than naive subsets did.

V was shortened by 7 bases and J by 3 bases, with 6 bases between the two germline ends. CDR3 length: 12 residues. In germline, CDR1 is MNHEY, CDR2 SVGAGI. Profiling relied on immunoSEQ multiplex PCR, and the TCRdb table lists in-frame clones only, not all of them. The data contain hundreds of thousands of clones, around 74% of them singletons. This clonotype was obtained from a woman in her twenties or thirties in good health. The sample taken for sequencing was memory CD4+ T cells sorted from blood. The subset here: CD45RA-negative fraction. This chain connects TRBV6-5 to TRBJ2-2; no reliable D call. The CDR3 spells CASTSYTGELFF. For the CDR3, the DNA is TGTGCCAGCACTTCTTACACCGGGGAGCTGTTTTTT.